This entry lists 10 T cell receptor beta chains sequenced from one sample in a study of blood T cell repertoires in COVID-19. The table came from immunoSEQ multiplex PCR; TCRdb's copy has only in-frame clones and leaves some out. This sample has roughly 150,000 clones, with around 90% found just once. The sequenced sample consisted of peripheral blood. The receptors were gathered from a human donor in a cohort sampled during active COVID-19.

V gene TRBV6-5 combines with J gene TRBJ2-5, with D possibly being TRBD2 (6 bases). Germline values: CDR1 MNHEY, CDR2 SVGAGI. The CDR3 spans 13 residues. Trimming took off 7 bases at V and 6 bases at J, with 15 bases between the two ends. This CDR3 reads CASNESGVKTQYF. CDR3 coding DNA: TGTGCCAGCAACGAGTCGGGGGTAAAGACCCAGTACTTC.

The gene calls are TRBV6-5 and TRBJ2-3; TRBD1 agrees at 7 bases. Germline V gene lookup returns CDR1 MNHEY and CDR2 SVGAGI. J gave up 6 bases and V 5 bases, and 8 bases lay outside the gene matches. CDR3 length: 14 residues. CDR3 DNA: TGTGCCAGCAGTACCCGACAGGGATCGGATACGCAGTATTTT. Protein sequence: CASSTRQGSDTQYF.

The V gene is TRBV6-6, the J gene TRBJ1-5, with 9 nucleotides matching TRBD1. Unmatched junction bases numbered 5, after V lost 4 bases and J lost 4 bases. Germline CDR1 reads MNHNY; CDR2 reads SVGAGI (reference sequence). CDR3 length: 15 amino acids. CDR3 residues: CASSLGQGGNQPQHF. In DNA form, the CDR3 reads TGTGCCAGCAGTTTGGGACAGGGAGGGAATCAGCCCCAGCATTTT.

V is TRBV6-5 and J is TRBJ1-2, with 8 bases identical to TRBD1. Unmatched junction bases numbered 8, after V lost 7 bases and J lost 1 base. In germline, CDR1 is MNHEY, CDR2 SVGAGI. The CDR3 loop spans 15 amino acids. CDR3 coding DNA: TGTGCCAGCATTGTCTGGACAGGGAGTAACTATGGCTACACCTTC. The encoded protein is CASIVWTGSNYGYTF.

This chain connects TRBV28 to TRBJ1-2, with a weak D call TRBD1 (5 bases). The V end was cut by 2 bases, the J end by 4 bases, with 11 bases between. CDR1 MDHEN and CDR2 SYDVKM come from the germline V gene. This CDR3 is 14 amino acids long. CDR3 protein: CASSLVGGFYGYTF. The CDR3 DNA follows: TGTGCCAGCAGTTTAGTTGGGGGGTTCTATGGCTACACCTTC.

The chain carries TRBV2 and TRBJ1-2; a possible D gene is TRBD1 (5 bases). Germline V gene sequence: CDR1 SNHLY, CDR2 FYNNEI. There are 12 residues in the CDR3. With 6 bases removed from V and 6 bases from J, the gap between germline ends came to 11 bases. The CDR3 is CASRGWGDGYTF. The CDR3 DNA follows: TGTGCCAGCAGAGGGTGGGGGGATGGCTACACCTTC.

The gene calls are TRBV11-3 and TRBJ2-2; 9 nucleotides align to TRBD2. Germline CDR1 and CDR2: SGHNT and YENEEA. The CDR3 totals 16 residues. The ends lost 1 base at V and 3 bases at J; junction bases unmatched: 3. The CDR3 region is CASSLGLAAYTGELFF. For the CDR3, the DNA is TGTGCCAGCAGCTTAGGACTAGCGGCCTACACCGGGGAGCTGTTTTTT.

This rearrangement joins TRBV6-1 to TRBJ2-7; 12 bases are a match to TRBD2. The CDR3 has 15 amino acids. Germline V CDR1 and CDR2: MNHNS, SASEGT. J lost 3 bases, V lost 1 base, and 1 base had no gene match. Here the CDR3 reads CASSEVGLAGYEQYF. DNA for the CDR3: TGTGCCAGCAGTGAAGTGGGACTAGCGGGCTACGAGCAGTACTTC.

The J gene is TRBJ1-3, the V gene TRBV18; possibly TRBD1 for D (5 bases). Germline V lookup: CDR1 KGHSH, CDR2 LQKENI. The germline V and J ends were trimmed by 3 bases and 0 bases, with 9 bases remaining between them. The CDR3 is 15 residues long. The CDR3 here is CASSPGDYSGNTIYF. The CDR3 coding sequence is TGTGCCAGCTCACCGGGGGACTACTCTGGAAACACCATATATTTT.

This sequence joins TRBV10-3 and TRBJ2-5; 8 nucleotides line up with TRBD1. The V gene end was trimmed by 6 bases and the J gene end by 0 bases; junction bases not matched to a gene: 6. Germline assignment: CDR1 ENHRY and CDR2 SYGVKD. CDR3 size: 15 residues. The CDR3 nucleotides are TGTGCCATCAGCGGGACAGGTCTCGACCAAGAGACCCAGTACTTC. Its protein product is CAISGTGLDQETQYF.